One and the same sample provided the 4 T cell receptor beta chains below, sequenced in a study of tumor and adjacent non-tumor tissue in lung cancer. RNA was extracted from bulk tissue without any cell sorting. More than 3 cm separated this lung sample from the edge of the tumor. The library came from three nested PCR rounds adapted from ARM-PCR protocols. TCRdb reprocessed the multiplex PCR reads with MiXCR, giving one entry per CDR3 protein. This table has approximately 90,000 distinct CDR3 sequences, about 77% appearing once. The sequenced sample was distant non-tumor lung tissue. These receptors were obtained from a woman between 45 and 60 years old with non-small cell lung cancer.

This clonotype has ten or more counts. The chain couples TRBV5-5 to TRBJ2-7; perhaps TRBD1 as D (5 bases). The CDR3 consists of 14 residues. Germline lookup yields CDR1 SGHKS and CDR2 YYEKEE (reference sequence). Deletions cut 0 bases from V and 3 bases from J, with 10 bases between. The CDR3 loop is CASSLEGMNYEQYF. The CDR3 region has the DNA TGTGCCAGCAGCTTGGAGGGGATGAACTACGAGCAGTACTTC.

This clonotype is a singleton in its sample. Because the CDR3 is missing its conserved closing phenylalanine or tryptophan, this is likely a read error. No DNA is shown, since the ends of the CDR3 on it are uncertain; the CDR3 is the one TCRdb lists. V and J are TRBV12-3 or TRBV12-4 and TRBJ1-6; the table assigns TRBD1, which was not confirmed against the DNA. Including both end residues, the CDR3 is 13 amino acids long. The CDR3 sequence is CASSLNRDSPHHY.

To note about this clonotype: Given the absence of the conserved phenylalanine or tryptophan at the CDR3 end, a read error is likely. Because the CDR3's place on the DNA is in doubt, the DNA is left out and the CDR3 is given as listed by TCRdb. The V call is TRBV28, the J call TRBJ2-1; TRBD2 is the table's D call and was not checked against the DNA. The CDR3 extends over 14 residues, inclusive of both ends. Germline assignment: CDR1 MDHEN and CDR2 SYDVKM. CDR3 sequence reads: CASSLPGLAGVGFL.

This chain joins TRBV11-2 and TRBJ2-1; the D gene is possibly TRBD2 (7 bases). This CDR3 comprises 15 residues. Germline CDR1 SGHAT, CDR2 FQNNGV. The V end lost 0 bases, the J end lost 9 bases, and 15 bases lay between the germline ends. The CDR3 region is CASSLETSGGAEQFF. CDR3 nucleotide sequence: TGTGCCAGCAGCTTAGAAACTAGTGGGGGGGCTGAGCAGTTCTTC.